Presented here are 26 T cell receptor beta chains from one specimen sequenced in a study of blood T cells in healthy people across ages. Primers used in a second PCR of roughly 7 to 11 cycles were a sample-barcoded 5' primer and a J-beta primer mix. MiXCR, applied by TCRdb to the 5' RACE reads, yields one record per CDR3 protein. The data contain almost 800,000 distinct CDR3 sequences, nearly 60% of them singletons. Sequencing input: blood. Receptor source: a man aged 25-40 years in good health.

For the CDR3, the DNA is TGTGCCAGCACCCAAAGAAGGGGGGCTGACAATGAGCAGTTCTTC. It encodes CASTQRRGADNEQFF. This rearrangement joins TRBV7-2 to TRBJ2-1; D is tentatively TRBD1 or TRBD2 (6 bases each). V gave up 7 bases and J gave up 5 bases, with 18 bases separating them. The CDR3 covers 15 residues. Germline CDR1 reads SGHTA; CDR2 reads FQGNSA.

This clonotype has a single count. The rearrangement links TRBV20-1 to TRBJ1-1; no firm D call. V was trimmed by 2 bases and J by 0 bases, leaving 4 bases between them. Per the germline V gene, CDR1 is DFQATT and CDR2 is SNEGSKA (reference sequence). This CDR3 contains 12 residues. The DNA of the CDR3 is TGCAGTGCTAGACCCCTGAACACTGAAGCTTTCTTT. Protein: CSARPLNTEAFF.

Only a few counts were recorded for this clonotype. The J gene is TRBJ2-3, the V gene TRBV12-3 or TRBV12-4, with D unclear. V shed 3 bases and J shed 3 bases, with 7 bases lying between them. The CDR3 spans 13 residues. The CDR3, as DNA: TGTGCCAGCAGTTTCCATGAAACAGATACGCAGTATTTT. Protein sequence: CASSFHETDTQYF.

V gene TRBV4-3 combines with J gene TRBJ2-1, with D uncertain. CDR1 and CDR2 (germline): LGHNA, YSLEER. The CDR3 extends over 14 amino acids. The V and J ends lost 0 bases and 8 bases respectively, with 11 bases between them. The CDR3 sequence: CASSQDGIRDEQFF. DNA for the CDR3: TGCGCCAGCAGCCAAGATGGGATTAGGGATGAGCAGTTCTTC.

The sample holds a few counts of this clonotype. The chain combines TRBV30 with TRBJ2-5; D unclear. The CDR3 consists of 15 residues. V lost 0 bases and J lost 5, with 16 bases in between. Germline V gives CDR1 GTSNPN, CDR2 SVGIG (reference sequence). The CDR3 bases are TGTGCCTGGAGTGTACGCCTATTGCTAGTCGAGACCCAGTACTTC. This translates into CAWSVRLLLVETQYF. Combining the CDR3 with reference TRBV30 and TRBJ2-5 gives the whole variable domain SQTIHQWPATLVQPVGSPLSLECTVEGTSNPNLYWYRQAAGRGLQLLFYSVGIGQISSEVPQNLSASRPQDRQFILSSKKLLLSDSGFYLCAWSVRLLLVETQYFGPGTRLLVL.

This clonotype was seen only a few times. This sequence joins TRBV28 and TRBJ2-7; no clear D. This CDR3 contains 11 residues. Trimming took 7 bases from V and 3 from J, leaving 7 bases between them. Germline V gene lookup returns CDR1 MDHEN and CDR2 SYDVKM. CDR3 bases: TGTGCCAGCAACCAGAACTACGAGCAGTACTTC. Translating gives CASNQNYEQYF.

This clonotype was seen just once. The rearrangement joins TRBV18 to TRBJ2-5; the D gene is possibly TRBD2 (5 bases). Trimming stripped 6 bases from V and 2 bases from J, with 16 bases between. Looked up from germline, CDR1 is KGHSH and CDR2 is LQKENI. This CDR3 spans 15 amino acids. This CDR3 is CASSPTPRRQETQYF. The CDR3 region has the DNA TGTGCCAGCTCCCCAACCCCACGGAGGCAAGAGACCCAGTACTTC. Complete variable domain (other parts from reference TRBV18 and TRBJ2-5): NAGVMQNPRHLVRRRGQEARLRCSPMKGHSHVYWYRQLPEEGLKFMVYLQKENIIDESGMPKERFSAEFPKEGPSILRIQQVVRGDSAAYFCASSPTPRRQETQYFGPGTRLLVL.

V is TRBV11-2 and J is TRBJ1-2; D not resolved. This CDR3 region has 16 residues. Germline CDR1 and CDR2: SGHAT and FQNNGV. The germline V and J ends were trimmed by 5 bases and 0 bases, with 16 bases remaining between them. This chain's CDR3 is CASSPGEGQANYGYTF. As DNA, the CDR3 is TGTGCCAGCAGCCCCGGCGAGGGCCAAGCTAACTATGGCTACACCTTC.

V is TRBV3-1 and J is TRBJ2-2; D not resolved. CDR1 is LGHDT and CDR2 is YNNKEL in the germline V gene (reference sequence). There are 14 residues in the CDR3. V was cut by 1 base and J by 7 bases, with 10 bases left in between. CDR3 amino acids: CASSQARLFGELFF. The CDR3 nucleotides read TGTGCCAGCAGCCAAGCCCGGTTATTCGGGGAGCTGTTTTTT.

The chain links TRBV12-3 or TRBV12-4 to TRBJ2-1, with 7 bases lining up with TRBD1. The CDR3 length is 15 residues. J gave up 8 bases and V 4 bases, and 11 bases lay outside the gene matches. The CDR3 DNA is TGTGCCAGCAGTTCGACAGGGATCGGGACCGATGAGCAGTTCTTC. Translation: CASSSTGIGTDEQFF.

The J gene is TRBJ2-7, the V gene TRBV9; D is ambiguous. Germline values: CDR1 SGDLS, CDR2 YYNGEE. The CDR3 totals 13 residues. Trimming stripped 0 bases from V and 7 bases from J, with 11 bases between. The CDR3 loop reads CASSVEGFGEQYF. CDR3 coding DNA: TGTGCCAGCAGCGTAGAGGGTTTTGGGGAGCAGTACTTC.

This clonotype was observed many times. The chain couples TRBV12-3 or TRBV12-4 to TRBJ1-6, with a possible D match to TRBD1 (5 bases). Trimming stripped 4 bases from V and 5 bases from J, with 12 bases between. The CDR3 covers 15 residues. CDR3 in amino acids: CASSSWTNNNSPLHF. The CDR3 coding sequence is TGTGCCAGCAGTTCATGGACAAACAATAATTCACCCCTCCACTTT.

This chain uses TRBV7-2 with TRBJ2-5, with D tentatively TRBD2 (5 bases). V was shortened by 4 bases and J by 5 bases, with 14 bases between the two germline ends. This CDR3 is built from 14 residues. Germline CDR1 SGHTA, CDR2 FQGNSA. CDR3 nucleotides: TGTGCCAGCAGCTCCGGACCAAGAGGGGAGACCCAGTACTTC. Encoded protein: CASSSGPRGETQYF.

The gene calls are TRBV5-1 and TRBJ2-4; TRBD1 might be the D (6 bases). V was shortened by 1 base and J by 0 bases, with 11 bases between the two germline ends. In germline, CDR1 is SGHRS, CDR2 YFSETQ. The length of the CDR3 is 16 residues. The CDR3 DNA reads TGCGCCAGCAGCTTGAACGAGGGGGTAGCCAAAAACATTCAGTACTTC. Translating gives CASSLNEGVAKNIQYF.

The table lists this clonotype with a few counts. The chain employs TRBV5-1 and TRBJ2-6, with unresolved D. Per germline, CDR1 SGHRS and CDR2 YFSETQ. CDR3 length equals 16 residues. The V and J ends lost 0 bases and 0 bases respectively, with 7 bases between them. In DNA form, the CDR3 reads TGCGCCAGCAGCTTGGCTTCCCGCTCTGGGGCCAACGTCCTGACTTTC. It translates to CASSLASRSGANVLTF.

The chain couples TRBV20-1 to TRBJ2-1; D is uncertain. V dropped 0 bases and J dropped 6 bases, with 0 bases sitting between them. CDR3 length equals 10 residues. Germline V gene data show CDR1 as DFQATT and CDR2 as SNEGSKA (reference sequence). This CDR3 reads CSARDNEQFF. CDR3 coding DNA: TGCAGTGCTAGAGACAATGAGCAGTTCTTC.

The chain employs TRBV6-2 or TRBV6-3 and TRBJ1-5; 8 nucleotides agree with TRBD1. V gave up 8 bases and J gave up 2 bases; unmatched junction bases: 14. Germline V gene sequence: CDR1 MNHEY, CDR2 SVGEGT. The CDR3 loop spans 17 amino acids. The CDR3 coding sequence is TGTGCCAGCGAAGGGGCCCGGGAGACAGGGGGCAATCAGCCCCAGCATTTT. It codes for CASEGARETGGNQPQHF.

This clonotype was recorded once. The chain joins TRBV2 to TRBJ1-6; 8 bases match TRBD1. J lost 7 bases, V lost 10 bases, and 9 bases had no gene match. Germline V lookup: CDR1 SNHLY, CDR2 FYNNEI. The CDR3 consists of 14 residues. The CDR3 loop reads CATHRGDSNSPLHF. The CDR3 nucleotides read TGTGCCACCCACAGGGGGGATAGCAATTCACCCCTCCACTTT.

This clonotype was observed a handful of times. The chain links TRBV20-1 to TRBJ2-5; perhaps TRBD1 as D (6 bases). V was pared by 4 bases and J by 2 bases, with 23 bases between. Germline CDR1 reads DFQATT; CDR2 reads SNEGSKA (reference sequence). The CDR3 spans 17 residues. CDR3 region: CSAKYNNRDIIQETQYF. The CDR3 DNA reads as TGCAGTGCTAAATATAACAACAGGGACATTATTCAAGAGACCCAGTACTTC.

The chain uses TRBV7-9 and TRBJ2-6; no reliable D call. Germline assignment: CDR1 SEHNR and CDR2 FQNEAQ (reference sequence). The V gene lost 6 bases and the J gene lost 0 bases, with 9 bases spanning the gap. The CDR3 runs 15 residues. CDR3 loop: CASRPRISGANVLTF. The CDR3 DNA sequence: TGTGCCAGCAGGCCACGGATCTCTGGGGCCAACGTCCTGACTTTC. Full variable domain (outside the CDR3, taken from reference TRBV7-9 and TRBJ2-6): DTGVSQNPRHKITKRGQNVTFRCDPISEHNRLYWYRQTLGQGPEFLTYFQNEAQLEKSRLLSDRFSAERPKGSFSTLEIQRTEQGDSAMYLCASRPRISGANVLTFGAGSRLTVL.

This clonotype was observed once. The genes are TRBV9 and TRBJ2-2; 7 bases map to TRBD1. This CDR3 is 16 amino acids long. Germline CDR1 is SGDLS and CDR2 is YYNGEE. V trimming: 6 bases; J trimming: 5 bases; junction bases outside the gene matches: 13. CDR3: CASNPLGGAETGELFF. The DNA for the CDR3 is TGTGCCAGCAACCCTTTAGGGGGCGCGGAGACCGGGGAGCTGTTTTTT.

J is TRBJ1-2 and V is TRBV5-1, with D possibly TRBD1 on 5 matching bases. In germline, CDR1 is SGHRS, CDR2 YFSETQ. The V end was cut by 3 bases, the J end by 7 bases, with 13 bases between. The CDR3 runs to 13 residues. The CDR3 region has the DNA TGCGCCAGCAGCTCGACTCAGGGATCTGGCTACACCTTC. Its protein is CASSSTQGSGYTF.

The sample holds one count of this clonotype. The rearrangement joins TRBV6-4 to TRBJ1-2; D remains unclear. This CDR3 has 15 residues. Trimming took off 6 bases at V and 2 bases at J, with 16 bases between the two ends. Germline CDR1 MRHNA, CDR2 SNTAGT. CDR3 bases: TGTGCCAGCAGGCTATACGAGGCACGGAACTATGGCTACACCTTC. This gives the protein CASRLYEARNYGYTF.

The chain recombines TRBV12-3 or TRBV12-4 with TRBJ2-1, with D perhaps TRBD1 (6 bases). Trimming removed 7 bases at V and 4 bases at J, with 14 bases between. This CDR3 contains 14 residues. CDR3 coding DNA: TGTGCCAGCATCACAGGGAATACATACAATGAGCAGTTCTTC. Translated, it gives CASITGNTYNEQFF.

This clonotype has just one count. The DNA for the CDR3 is TGCGCCAGCAGCTTCGCGGATCCCCACGAGCAGTACTTC. It translates to CASSFADPHEQYF. V is TRBV5-1 and J is TRBJ2-5; unclear D gene. Gene TRBJ2-7 matches the end of the DNA better, so the J call may be wrong. CDR1 SGHRS and CDR2 YFSETQ come from the germline V gene. The CDR3 runs to 13 residues.

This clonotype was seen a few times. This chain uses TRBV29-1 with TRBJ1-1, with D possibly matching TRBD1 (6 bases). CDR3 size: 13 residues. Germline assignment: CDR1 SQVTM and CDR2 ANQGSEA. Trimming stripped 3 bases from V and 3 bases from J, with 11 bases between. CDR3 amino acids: CSVDPGGHTEAFF. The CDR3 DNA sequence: TGCAGCGTTGACCCCGGGGGCCACACTGAAGCTTTCTTT. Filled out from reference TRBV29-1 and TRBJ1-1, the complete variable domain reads SAVISQKPSRDICQRGTSLTIQCQVDSQVTMMFWYRQQPGQSLTLIATANQGSEATYESGFVIDKFPISRPNLTFSTLTVSNMSPEDSSIYLCSVDPGGHTEAFFGQGTRLTVV.